Shown below are 22 T cell receptor beta chains from a single sample sequenced in a study of low-dose radiotherapy and immunotherapy resistance in tumors. TRAV- and TRBV-specific primers, spanning alpha and beta chains, primed first-strand cDNA. TCRs underwent 20 PCR cycles of amplification with a constant-region primer and V-primer adapter. In TCRdb, the reads were re-called with MiXCR into one record per CDR3 protein. The sample has around 6,700 distinct CDR3 sequences, around 71% seen once. The origin of the receptors is a human donor with advanced metastatic prostate, ovarian, gallbladder or colorectal cancer (not recorded which). This table probably holds off-target reads from a library built for another chain.

This clonotype was seen once. The V and J genes are TRBV7-9 and TRBJ2-1, with D unclear. Germline V gives CDR1 SEHNR, CDR2 FQNEAQ (reference sequence). The CDR3 loop spans 13 amino acids. Trimming stripped 5 bases from V and 9 bases from J, with 14 bases between. CDR3 protein: CASSPPVAGEQFF. The DNA for the CDR3 is TGTGCCAGCAGCCCACCCGTAGCAGGTGAGCAGTTCTTC.

The chain couples TRBV28 to TRBJ2-7; 7 bases align to TRBD1. Looked up from germline, CDR1 is MDHEN and CDR2 is SYDVKM. This CDR3 region has 16 residues. The V segment lost 3 bases and the J segment 6 bases; nucleotides outside the gene matches: 14. The CDR3 DNA reads as TGTGCCAGCAGTTTTCACCCTAAGGGGGCTGCCCCCGAGCAGTACTTC. Translation gives CASSFHPKGAAPEQYF.

The chain recombines TRBV28 with TRBJ2-2; unclear D gene. CDR3 length: 14 residues. V shed 2 bases and J shed 4 bases, with 8 bases lying between them. CDR1 is MDHEN and CDR2 is SYDVKM in the germline V gene. The CDR3 coding sequence is TGTGCCAGCAGTTTAGGGCTAGGCACCGGGGAGCTGTTTTTT. Translating it yields CASSLGLGTGELFF.

This sequence joins TRBV20-1 and TRBJ1-1, with D perhaps TRBD1 (6 bases). Trimming removed 5 bases from V and 1 base from J, with 11 bases in between. The CDR3 totals 13 residues. In germline, CDR1 is DFQATT, CDR2 SNEGSKA (reference sequence). CDR3 protein: CSAPKGGNTEAFF. In DNA form, the CDR3 reads TGCAGTGCTCCAAAAGGGGGGAACACTGAAGCTTTCTTT.

This clonotype occurred a few times. The chain employs TRBV2 and TRBJ2-1; TRBD2 is a possible D gene (5 bases). Looked up from germline, CDR1 is SNHLY and CDR2 is FYNNEI. Trimming removed 8 bases from V and 8 bases from J, with 16 bases in between. This CDR3 comprises 13 residues. The CDR3 sequence: CASQLLAVHEQFF. Written as DNA, the CDR3 is TGTGCCAGCCAACTCCTAGCCGTCCATGAGCAGTTCTTC. The entire variable domain, with the rest obtained from reference TRBV2 and TRBJ2-1, is as follows: EPEVTQTPSHQVTQMGQEVILRCVPISNHLYFYWYRQILGQKVEFLVSFYNNEISEKSEIFDDQFSVERPDGSNFTLKIRSTKLEDSAMYFCASQLLAVHEQFFGPGTRLTVL.

J is TRBJ2-2 and V is TRBV6-1, with D maybe TRBD1 (5 bases). The CDR3 covers 15 residues. Trimming shortened V by 4 bases and J by 4 bases, and 13 bases separated the two germline ends. Germline V lookup: CDR1 MNHNS, CDR2 SASEGT. The CDR3 DNA is TGTGCCAGCAGTGTGTCAGGGCCGGGCACCGGGGAGCTGTTTTTT. Translated, it gives CASSVSGPGTGELFF.

V gene TRBV6-2 or TRBV6-3 combines with J gene TRBJ2-7; 7 nucleotides line up with TRBD1. J gave up 3 bases and V 2 bases, and 4 bases lay outside the gene matches. Germline V gene lookup returns CDR1 MNHEY and CDR2 SVGEGT. The CDR3 extends over 14 amino acids. Here the CDR3 DNA reads TGTGCCAGCAGTTACCCCGGGACAGACTACGAGCAGTACTTC. Residues: CASSYPGTDYEQYF.

V usage is TRBV6-5 and J usage is TRBJ2-7; 13 positions agree with TRBD2. V shed 5 bases and J 4 bases; nucleotides not matched to a gene: 2. The CDR3 loop spans 14 amino acids. Looked up from germline, CDR1 is MNHEY and CDR2 is SVGAGI. This CDR3 is CASSTSGGEYEQYF. The CDR3 DNA follows: TGTGCCAGCAGTACTAGCGGGGGGGAATACGAGCAGTACTTC.

The chain employs TRBV5-6 and TRBJ2-6, with a tentative D call TRBD1 (6 bases). CDR1 SGHDT and CDR2 YYEEEE come from the germline V gene. CDR3 length: 15 amino acids. Deletions cut 4 bases from V and 2 bases from J, with 10 bases between. The CDR3 DNA is TGTGCCAGCAGCGAGGACAGCCCTGGGGCCAACGTCCTGACTTTC. This translates into CASSEDSPGANVLTF.

This clonotype has only a few counts. The DNA is left out, because the CDR3 cannot be placed on it with certainty; the CDR3 is given as TCRdb lists it. This chain uses TRBV6-1 with TRBJ1-3. The CDR3 has 14 residues if both end residues are counted. The germline V gene encodes CDR1 MNHNS and CDR2 SASEGT. This chain's CDR3 is CASSTSDGGNTIYF.

V is TRBV28 and J is TRBJ2-7; D call uncertain. Between the trimmed V and J ends, which lost 4 bases and 3 bases, there was a span of 7 bases. The CDR3 covers 12 residues. The germline V gene encodes CDR1 MDHEN and CDR2 SYDVKM. The CDR3 DNA follows: TGTGCCAGCAGTTGGAATCTCTACGAGCAGTACTTC. It is translated as CASSWNLYEQYF.

The chain employs TRBV7-7 and TRBJ2-1; D possibly matches TRBD1 or TRBD2 (5 bases each). The CDR3 has 18 amino acids. V lost 1 base to trimming and J lost 4 bases, with 20 bases between them. Germline CDR1 reads SSHAT; CDR2 reads FNYEAQ (reference sequence). The CDR3 coding sequence is TGTGCCAGCAGCTTAGGGGTTGGAATGGGGACCCCTTACAATGAGCAGTTCTTC. Protein: CASSLGVGMGTPYNEQFF. Drawing the rest from reference TRBV7-7 and TRBJ2-1, the complete variable domain is GAGVSQSPRYKVTKRGQDVTLRCDPISSHATLYWYQQALGQGPEFLTYFNYEAQPDKSGLPSDRFSAERPEGSISTLTIQRTEQRDSAMYRCASSLGVGMGTPYNEQFFGPGTRLTVL.

The J gene is TRBJ2-7, the V gene TRBV7-9; TRBD1 agrees at 7 bases. Germline CDR1 is SEHNR and CDR2 is FQNEAQ (reference sequence). This CDR3 is built from 14 residues. The V gene end was trimmed by 7 bases and the J gene end by 5 bases; junction bases not matched to a gene: 11. CDR3 residues: CASNQQGKGNEQYF. The CDR3 bases are TGTGCCAGCAACCAACAGGGGAAGGGGAACGAGCAGTACTTC.

This chain joins TRBV2 and TRBJ2-7; D unresolved. The CDR3 is made up of 15 amino acids. V shed 8 bases and J shed 1 base, with 18 bases lying between them. In germline, CDR1 is SNHLY, CDR2 FYNNEI. This CDR3 is CASAVRPGQSYEQYF. The DNA for the CDR3 is TGTGCCAGCGCCGTCAGGCCCGGTCAATCCTACGAGCAGTACTTC. Based on the CDR3 plus reference TRBV2 and TRBJ2-7, the full variable domain is EPEVTQTPSHQVTQMGQEVILRCVPISNHLYFYWYRQILGQKVEFLVSFYNNEISEKSEIFDDQFSVERPDGSNFTLKIRSTKLEDSAMYFCASAVRPGQSYEQYFGPGTRLTVT.

A few counts support this clonotype. The chain is built from TRBV5-1 and TRBJ2-1, with 15 positions matching TRBD2. The CDR3 consists of 21 residues. V was clipped by 2 bases and J by 4 bases; unmatched bases: 16. Per germline, CDR1 SGHRS and CDR2 YFSETQ. CDR3 DNA: TGCGCCAGCAGCTTTCCCGGACAGGGGAAAGGGACTAGCGGGAGGTACAATGAGCAGTTCTTC. Its translation is CASSFPGQGKGTSGRYNEQFF. Together with reference TRBV5-1 and TRBJ2-1, the CDR3 gives the full variable domain: KAGVTQTPRYLIKTRGQQVTLSCSPISGHRSVSWYQQTPGQGLQFLFEYFSETQRNKGNFPGRFSGRQFSNSRSEMNVSTLELGDSALYLCASSFPGQGKGTSGRYNEQFFGPGTRLTVL.

The chain couples TRBV3-1 to TRBJ1-5; 9 bases align to TRBD1. The V gene's germline CDR1 is LGHDT and CDR2 YNNKEL (reference sequence). The V segment lost 3 bases and the J segment 3 bases; nucleotides outside the gene matches: 3. The CDR3 contains 15 residues. CDR3 loop: CASSHGTGNNQPQHF. The CDR3 DNA follows: TGTGCCAGCAGCCATGGGACAGGGAACAATCAGCCCCAGCATTTT.

DNA of the CDR3: TGTGCCAGCAGCAAGAGCCCACAGGGGGAAGCTTTCTTT. It codes for CASSKSPQGEAFF. The chain has TRBV21-1 and TRBJ1-1; the table calls TRBD1, which could not be checked here. TRBV21-1 corresponds to a pseudogene. The CDR3 extends over 13 amino acids.

This clonotype was seen more than once but under ten times. The V and J genes are TRBV28 and TRBJ2-7; no clear D. Germline-derived CDR1 and CDR2 are MDHEN and SYDVKM. V dropped 8 bases and J dropped 2 bases, with 13 bases sitting between them. The CDR3 totals 13 residues. The CDR3, as DNA: TGTGCCAGCGTCCGGTTTGGGGCCTACGAGCAGTACTTC. It encodes CASVRFGAYEQYF.

This chain links TRBV29-1 with TRBJ2-7, with a tentative D call TRBD2 (6 bases). V was cut by 7 bases and J by 3 bases, with 16 bases left in between. Per germline, CDR1 SQVTM and CDR2 ANQGSEA. There are 13 residues in the CDR3. CDR3 bases: TGCAGCGCCGCGATGGGAGGAGGCTACGAGCAGTACTTC. Encoded protein: CSAAMGGGYEQYF.

The chain employs TRBV19 and TRBJ1-1, with a possible D match to TRBD1 (6 bases). The CDR3 spans 15 residues. In germline, CDR1 is LNHDA, CDR2 SQIVND (reference sequence). V was clipped by 4 bases and J by 0 bases, with 12 bases between them. The CDR3 DNA sequence: TGTGCCAGTAGTAGACCAGGGACATTGAACACTGAAGCTTTCTTT. Translated: CASSRPGTLNTEAFF.

V usage is TRBV10-3 and J usage is TRBJ1-5; D is perhaps TRBD1 (5 bases). V was pared by 3 bases and J by 4 bases, with 10 bases between. Germline V lookup: CDR1 ENHRY, CDR2 SYGVKD. CDR3 length: 14 residues. The DNA of the CDR3 is TGTGCCATCAGTGAACGGGACGGGAATCAGCCCCAGCATTTT. Translating gives CAISERDGNQPQHF.

In its sample, this clonotype was seen a few times. This chain links TRBV5-1 with TRBJ2-3; D not resolved. V lost 0 bases and J lost 0, with 11 bases in between. The CDR3 consists of 16 residues. Per germline, CDR1 SGHRS and CDR2 YFSETQ. Written as DNA, the CDR3 is TGCGCCAGCAGCTTGGGGGTATTAGGGAGCACAGATACGCAGTATTTT. This sequence encodes CASSLGVLGSTDTQYF.